The clone carrying this T cell receptor beta chain was seen a few times. Germline CDR1 reads SGDLS; CDR2 reads YYNGEE. The CDR3 contains 16 residues. With 3 bases removed from V and 2 bases from J, the gap between germline ends came to 15 bases. The source of the sample is a study of T-cell reconstitution after alpha-beta-depleted transplantation in children. Unique molecular identifiers featured in how the TCRbeta library was prepared. TCRdb itself ran the PCR reads through MiXCR, one entry per CDR3 protein. Among a few hundred thousand distinct CDR3 sequences, around a tenth were seen once, and the ten largest hold 2% to 3%.

Here the sequenced sample was PBMCs from the stem cell graft donor, taken from the stem cell graft. The receptor was derived from a human donor who donated a stem cell graft to a child with acute lymphoblastic leukemia. This chain joins TRBV9 and TRBJ2-4; D assignment may be TRBD1 or TRBD2 (5 bases each). CDR3 bases: TGTGCCAGCAGCGAGCACCCGGGGCGGACCAAAAACATTCAGTACTTC. Amino acids: CASSEHPGRTKNIQYF.